This passage covers 27 T cell receptor beta chains from one sample sequenced in a study of a mutant IDH1 vaccine in newly diagnosed glioma. Their antigen targets remain unknown. As to time point: week 35, safety follow-up. Vaccine doses each comprised 300 ug of mutant IDH1 20-mer peptide, with topical imiquimod. Measured with immunoSEQ multiplex PCR; TCRdb has only the in-frame clones, and not every one. The table has roughly 32,000 clones, approximately 78% seen once. Here the sequenced sample was PBMCs, taken from a glioma patient whose treatment included an IDH1 peptide vaccine. The origin of the receptors is a woman between 18 and 29 years old with glioma.

The genes are TRBV9 and TRBJ2-1; 10 positions agree with TRBD1. The J segment lost 1 base and the V segment lost 0 bases, leaving 1 base of the junction unmatched. The CDR3 totals 16 residues. Germline CDR1 and CDR2: SGDLS and YYNGEE. This CDR3 is CASSVEDRGSYNEQFF. CDR3 in DNA: TGTGCCAGCAGCGTAGAGGACAGGGGGTCCTACAATGAGCAGTTCTTC.

V usage is TRBV4-3 and J usage is TRBJ2-7, with D hard to call. Germline CDR1 and CDR2: LGHNA and YSLEER. This CDR3 has 15 residues. Trimming shortened V by 0 bases and J by 0 bases, and 9 bases separated the two germline ends. CDR3 in DNA: TGCGCCAGCAGCCAAGAGACAACAGTCTCCTACGAGCAGTACTTC. Translating gives CASSQETTVSYEQYF.

The chain combines TRBV7-9 with TRBJ2-7; D uncertain. CDR3 size: 12 residues. V was trimmed by 4 bases and J by 4 bases, leaving 8 bases between them. CDR1 and CDR2 (germline): SEHNR, FQNEAQ (reference sequence). The CDR3 region has the DNA TGTGCCAGCAGCTCGACCGATTACGAGCAGTACTTC. It specifies CASSSTDYEQYF.

V and J are TRBV10-3 and TRBJ1-2, with a tentative D call TRBD1 (6 bases). The V end was cut by 6 bases, the J end by 4 bases, with 15 bases between. Germline V CDR1 and CDR2: ENHRY, SYGVKD. The length of the CDR3 is 14 residues. The CDR3 region has the DNA TGTGCCATCAGCGAGGACAGTTCTATCTATGGCTACACCTTC. Residues: CAISEDSSIYGYTF.

The V and J genes are TRBV9 and TRBJ2-1; tentatively, D is TRBD1 (6 bases). Trimming removed 0 bases from V and 4 bases from J, with 11 bases in between. Germline V CDR1 and CDR2: SGDLS, YYNGEE. The CDR3 length is 15 residues. The DNA of the CDR3 is TGTGCCAGCAGCGTAGAGGGACACCGGTACAATGAGCAGTTCTTC. Protein sequence: CASSVEGHRYNEQFF. The variable domain in full, completed from reference TRBV9 and TRBJ2-1, reads DSGVTQTPKHLITATGQRVTLRCSPRSGDLSVYWYQQSLDQGLQFLIQYYNGEERAKGNILERFSAQQFPDLHSELNLSSLELGDSALYFCASSVEGHRYNEQFFGPGTRLTVL.

The table lists this clone with a few counts. DNA for the CDR3: TGTGCCAGCAGCAAAGGATGGGGGGATAATCAGCCCCAGCATTTT. It is translated as CASSKGWGDNQPQHF. The chain uses TRBV7-9 and TRBJ1-5, with D tentatively TRBD1 (5 bases). CDR1 is SEHNR, CDR2 FQNEAQ, per germline (reference sequence). CDR3 size: 15 residues. The ends were cut back, 5 bases at V and 4 bases at J, with 15 bases in the middle.

The chain links TRBV27 to TRBJ1-3; 7 bases agree with TRBD1. V was clipped by 5 bases and J by 4 bases; unmatched bases: 8. Germline V gives CDR1 MNHEY, CDR2 SMNVEV (reference sequence). CDR3 length: 15 amino acids. The CDR3 protein is CASSLGTDVGNTIYF. The CDR3 DNA reads as TGTGCCAGCAGTCTCGGGACAGACGTCGGAAACACCATATATTTT.

This chain connects TRBV19 to TRBJ2-7, with 7 bases that match TRBD1. Per germline, CDR1 LNHDA and CDR2 SQIVND (reference sequence). V was pared by 8 bases and J by 2 bases, with 12 bases of the junction left unmatched. This CDR3 spans 15 amino acids. The CDR3 bases are TGTGCCAGTCGAATGGCGGGCAGGGGGACCTACGAGCAGTACTTC. As protein: CASRMAGRGTYEQYF. Variable domain in full (rest from reference TRBV19 and TRBJ2-7): DGGITQSPKYLFRKEGQNVTLSCEQNLNHDAMYWYRQDPGQGLRLIYYSQIVNDFQKGDIAEGYSVSREKKESFPLTVTSAQKNPTAFYLCASRMAGRGTYEQYFGPGTRLTVT.

V and J are TRBV19 and TRBJ2-4; D is undetermined. The CDR3 totals 14 residues. CDR1 and CDR2 (germline): LNHDA, SQIVND (reference sequence). V dropped 5 bases and J dropped 3 bases, with 11 bases sitting between them. The CDR3 DNA reads as TGTGCCAGTAGTCGCGCGGAGAGCAAAAACATTCAGTACTTC. Translated, it gives CASSRAESKNIQYF.

The chain joins TRBV9 to TRBJ2-1, with 10 bases lining up with TRBD2. The trim removed 0 bases at V and 8 bases at J, leaving 11 bases unmatched. Germline-derived CDR1 and CDR2 are SGDLS and YYNGEE. The CDR3 contains 17 residues. The CDR3 spells CASSVGLAGVTLDEQFF. The CDR3 region has the DNA TGTGCCAGCAGCGTAGGGCTAGCGGGAGTGACCTTAGATGAGCAGTTCTTC. Full variable domain (remainder filled in from reference TRBV9 and TRBJ2-1): DSGVTQTPKHLITATGQRVTLRCSPRSGDLSVYWYQQSLDQGLQFLIQYYNGEERAKGNILERFSAQQFPDLHSELNLSSLELGDSALYFCASSVGLAGVTLDEQFFGPGTRLTVL.

The table lists this clone with a few counts. The chain couples TRBV6-5 to TRBJ1-1; D might be TRBD1 (5 bases). V was clipped by 0 bases and J by 5 bases, with 10 bases between them. From germline, CDR1 is MNHEY and CDR2 SVGAGI. CDR3 length: 14 amino acids. The CDR3: CASSYSGGGTEAFF. The CDR3 DNA follows: TGTGCCAGCAGTTACTCGGGGGGAGGGACTGAAGCTTTCTTT.

The chain recombines TRBV21-1 with TRBJ1-2. TRBV21-1 is a pseudogene segment. The CDR3 has 9 amino acids. The CDR3 region is CAAPGGYTF. CDR3 coding DNA: TGTGCCGCCCCGGGCGGCTACACCTTC.

The CDR3 DNA sequence: TGTGCCAGTGAACAAGGACTAGCGGGAGGGCACACAGATACGCAGTATTTT. It yields the protein CASEQGLAGGHTDTQYF. The chain uses TRBV2 and TRBJ2-3; 15 bases are a match to TRBD2. Trimming cost V 9 bases and J 2 bases; bases outside gene matches: 9. The CDR3 has 17 residues. Germline V gene sequence: CDR1 SNHLY, CDR2 FYNNEI.

The chain uses TRBV4-3 and TRBJ2-7; 8 bases are a match to TRBD2. The CDR3 sequence is 16 residues long. V trimming: 0 bases; J trimming: 2 bases; junction bases outside the gene matches: 6. CDR1 LGHNA and CDR2 YSLEER come from the germline V gene. The CDR3: CASSQDLTGGPYEQYF. In DNA, the CDR3 is TGCGCCAGCAGCCAAGATCTAACGGGAGGGCCCTACGAGCAGTACTTC.

V is TRBV19 and J is TRBJ1-2; D is perhaps TRBD1 (6 bases). The CDR3 sequence is 13 residues long. Germline values: CDR1 LNHDA, CDR2 SQIVND (reference sequence). V lost 10 bases and J 7 bases, leaving 19 bases between the germline ends. The CDR3 nucleotides read TGTGCCACCAGAAGGACAGAGTCGGGTGGCTACACCTTC. It translates to CATRRTESGGYTF.

The chain carries TRBV19 and TRBJ2-1; TRBD2 aligns across 15 bases. The CDR3 runs 15 residues. CDR1 and CDR2 (germline): LNHDA, SQIVND (reference sequence). V lost 6 bases to trimming and J lost 9 bases; unmatched junction nucleotides: 6. CDR3 protein: CASRGTSGGQAEQFF. DNA of the CDR3: TGTGCCAGTAGGGGGACTAGCGGGGGGCAGGCTGAGCAGTTCTTC.

The gene calls are TRBV6-1 and TRBJ2-7; D may match TRBD1 or TRBD2 (5 bases each). The CDR3 has 15 amino acids. Germline V CDR1 and CDR2: MNHNS, SASEGT. The ends were cut back, 6 bases at V and 2 bases at J, with 17 bases in the middle. CDR3 coding DNA: TGTGCCAGCAGGGCCCAGGGAGATGGGCCCTACGAGCAGTACTTC. Encoded protein: CASRAQGDGPYEQYF.

This clone was seen more than once but under ten times. The J gene is TRBJ1-2, the V gene TRBV19, with TRBD1 matching over 11 bases. CDR1 and CDR2 (germline): LNHDA, SQIVND (reference sequence). V shed 8 bases, J shed 4 bases, and the junction held 12 bases outside the gene matches. This CDR3 contains 16 residues. The DNA for the CDR3 is TGTGCCAGTGTCCCAGATCCGGGACAGGGGGGCTATGGCTACACCTTC. Translated, it gives CASVPDPGQGGYGYTF.

The V gene is TRBV7-8, the J gene TRBJ2-7; no clear D gene. V lost 5 bases to trimming and J lost 5 bases, with 22 bases between them. In germline, CDR1 is SGHVS, CDR2 FQNEAQ. CDR3 length equals 16 residues. CDR3 region: CASSPLTFSGSDEQYF. In nucleotides, the CDR3 is TGTGCCAGCAGCCCGCTCACGTTCTCTGGGTCGGACGAGCAGTACTTC.

The J gene is TRBJ2-1, the V gene TRBV19; 9 bases fit TRBD1. With 3 bases clipped from V and 8 bases from J, the junction kept 8 bases outside the gene matches. The CDR3 runs to 15 residues. Germline CDR1 and CDR2: LNHDA and SQIVND (reference sequence). CDR3 nucleotides: TGTGCCAGTAGTATCTGGGGGACAGGGTTAGATGAGCAGTTCTTC. It codes for CASSIWGTGLDEQFF.

This clone was seen a single time. The chain uses TRBV11-2 and TRBJ2-4; no firm D call. V was pared by 2 bases and J by 0 bases, with 2 bases between. This CDR3 is built from 13 residues. In germline, CDR1 is SGHAT, CDR2 FQNNGV. The CDR3 nucleotides are TGTGCCAGCAGCTTAATAGCCAAAAACATTCAGTACTTC. Amino acid sequence: CASSLIAKNIQYF.

The V gene is TRBV25-1, the J gene TRBJ1-2; the D is unclear. With 5 bases removed from V and 4 bases from J, the gap between germline ends came to 17 bases. CDR1 is MGHDK, CDR2 SYGVNS, per germline. This CDR3 has 15 amino acids. The CDR3 sequence: CASSKQNIGSYGYTF. In DNA form, the CDR3 reads TGTGCCAGCAGTAAGCAGAATATAGGGAGCTATGGCTACACCTTC.

This clone was counted a few times. The CDR3 DNA reads TGTGCCAGTATTCCAGAGGGGCGCCCGAACACTGAAGCTTTCTTT. It specifies CASIPEGRPNTEAFF. V is TRBV19 and J is TRBJ1-1; perhaps TRBD1 as D (5 bases). Germline loops: CDR1 LNHDA, CDR2 SQIVND (reference sequence). The length of the CDR3 is 15 residues. V dropped 7 bases and J dropped 1 base, with 16 bases sitting between them. The full variable domain, in which reference TRBV19 and TRBJ1-1 provide the parts outside the CDR3, is DGGITQSPKYLFRKEGQNVTLSCEQNLNHDAMYWYRQDPGQGLRLIYYSQIVNDFQKGDIAEGYSVSREKKESFPLTVTSAQKNPTAFYLCASIPEGRPNTEAFFGQGTRLTVV.

A single count supports this clone. V and J are TRBV10-3 and TRBJ1-1, with a tentative D call TRBD1 (6 bases). The V gene lost 10 bases and the J gene lost 5 bases, with 11 bases spanning the gap. This CDR3 spans 11 amino acids. Per the germline V gene, CDR1 is ENHRY and CDR2 is SYGVKD. The CDR3 loop reads CATRGGTEAFF. The CDR3 nucleotides read TGTGCCACGCGAGGGGGGACTGAAGCTTTCTTT.

The chain has TRBV30 and TRBJ1-2, with 9 nucleotides matching TRBD1. The germline V gene has CDR1 GTSNPN and CDR2 SVGIG (reference sequence). This CDR3 is built from 16 residues. After removal of 3 bases from V and 0 bases from J, the junction contained 8 bases not matched to a gene. The CDR3 DNA reads as TGTGCCTGGAGACAGGGGGCCTATATAACTAACTATGGCTACACCTTC. This sequence encodes CAWRQGAYITNYGYTF.

The chain combines TRBV10-3 with TRBJ2-5; D possibly corresponds to TRBD2 (5 bases). The CDR3 consists of 14 residues. V was pared by 0 bases and J by 3 bases, with 8 bases between. Looked up from germline, CDR1 is ENHRY and CDR2 is SYGVKD. CDR3 coding DNA: TGTGCCATCAGTGAGTCGATCGGGGAAGAGACCCAGTACTTC. Translated, it gives CAISESIGEETQYF.

The J gene is TRBJ1-5, the V gene TRBV18; no reliable D call. The V gene's germline CDR1 is KGHSH and CDR2 LQKENI. V was pared by 2 bases and J by 7 bases, with 9 bases between. This CDR3 is 13 amino acids long. Written as DNA, the CDR3 is TGTGCCAGCTCACCAACAATCGGGCAGCCCCAGCATTTT. Amino acid sequence: CASSPTIGQPQHF.